This TCR beta chain was sequenced during a study of shared clonotypes between healthy human individuals. About the research overall: There were three CD4 naive, three CD4 memory, two CD8 naive and one CD8 memory plates per donor.

The donor population consisted of healthy HIV-negative adults with no recent acute infections or vaccinations. Study-level results: Large depth notwithstanding, sorted-subset sequencing proved incomplete by rarefaction.

The germline CDR1 and CDR2 sequences are LNHNV and YYDKDF (reference sequence). The trim removed 0 bases at V and 0 bases at J, leaving 6 bases unmatched. The CDR3 is 18 amino acids. As regards this clone: Its antigen is not known.

Here immunoSEQ multiplex PCR was the method, and the copy in TCRdb shows in-frame clones only, minus some. The sample consists of around 600,000 clones, about 96% of them appearing once. This sequence originates from a woman aged 30 to 39 in good health. The genes are TRBV15 and TRBJ2-2; TRBD1 aligns across 8 bases. Sequencing input: naive CD4+ T cells sorted from blood. Subset reported: CD45RA+ positively selected. CDR3 sequence: CATSRESPQGANTGELFF. CDR3 DNA sequence: TGTGCCACCAGCAGAGAGTCCCCACAGGGGGCGAACACCGGGGAGCTGTTTTTT.